These 9 T cell receptor beta chains were all obtained from the same sample, sequenced in a study of cytomegalovirus exposure and HLA in healthy donors. 13 Jbeta primers and 60 Vbeta primers were used for the PCR. Measured with immunoSEQ multiplex PCR; TCRdb has only the in-frame clones, and not every one. The table lists over 85,000 clones, approximately 80% of them singletons. The sample comprised PBMCs. These TCRs come from a male donor in good health and CMV-seropositive.

This chain uses TRBV18 with TRBJ1-5; TRBD1 agrees at 9 bases. The ends lost 5 bases at V and 7 bases at J; junction bases unmatched: 3. Germline assignment: CDR1 KGHSH and CDR2 LQKENI. CDR3 length: 13 residues. CDR3 DNA sequence: TGTGCCAGCTCAGGGACAGGGACACAGCCCCAGCATTTT. Its translation is CASSGTGTQPQHF.

The CDR3 is CSVLRGKDNEQFF. DNA of the CDR3: TGCAGCGTCCTCAGGGGCAAGGACAATGAGCAGTTCTTC. V is TRBV29-1 and J is TRBJ2-1, with D tentatively TRBD1 (6 bases). The CDR3 contains 13 residues. The V gene's germline CDR1 is SQVTM and CDR2 ANQGSEA. The germline V and J ends were trimmed by 6 bases and 5 bases, with 14 bases remaining between them.

This sequence joins TRBV7-9 and TRBJ2-1, with 11 bases identical to TRBD2. The germline V gene has CDR1 SEHNR and CDR2 FQNEAQ (reference sequence). The V segment lost 2 bases and the J segment 8 bases; nucleotides outside the gene matches: 5. This CDR3 is built from 15 residues. CDR3: CASSLLSGRADEQFF. The CDR3 DNA sequence: TGTGCCAGCAGCTTACTTAGCGGGAGGGCCGATGAGCAGTTCTTC.

This rearrangement joins TRBV7-2 to TRBJ2-2; the D gene is possibly TRBD2 (6 bases). V shed 5 bases and J shed 6 bases, with 22 bases lying between them. Germline lookup yields CDR1 SGHTA and CDR2 FQGNSA. The length of the CDR3 is 17 residues. The CDR3 spells CASSKDLAAGVAGELFF. The CDR3, as DNA: TGTGCCAGCAGCAAAGACTTAGCGGCTGGGGTGGCCGGGGAGCTGTTTTTT.

The genes are TRBV28 and TRBJ1-6, with TRBD1 as a possible D gene (5 bases). The CDR3 has 14 residues. V dropped 6 bases and J dropped 7 bases, with 13 bases sitting between them. CDR1 MDHEN and CDR2 SYDVKM come from the germline V gene. Here the CDR3 reads CASRAPGYNSPLHF. CDR3 in DNA: TGTGCCAGCAGGGCTCCAGGGTACAATTCACCCCTCCACTTT.

The V and J genes are TRBV7-8 and TRBJ2-3; D may be TRBD1 (6 bases). V was clipped by 5 bases and J by 4 bases, with 25 bases between them. CDR1 and CDR2 from the germline V gene are SGHVS and FQNEAQ. The CDR3 length is 18 residues. In DNA form, the CDR3 reads TGTGCCAGCAGCCCGCATTGGGTTAGAGGGGCAGGGGCAGATACGCAGTATTTT. It encodes CASSPHWVRGAGADTQYF.

The table lists this clone with a few counts. V is TRBV19 and J is TRBJ1-1, with 8 bases matching TRBD1. After removal of 1 base from V and 5 bases from J, the junction contained 12 bases not matched to a gene. CDR3 length equals 17 residues. The germline V gene has CDR1 LNHDA and CDR2 SQIVND (reference sequence). The CDR3 nucleotides are TGTGCCAGTAGTATAGTCCTCCCGACAGGGGCCGGGACTGAAGCTTTCTTT. Residues: CASSIVLPTGAGTEAFF.

This clone was recorded once. The J gene is TRBJ2-7, the V gene TRBV9, with a tentative D call TRBD2 (6 bases). Trimming removed 0 bases at V and 2 bases at J, with 9 bases between. In germline, CDR1 is SGDLS, CDR2 YYNGEE. This CDR3 comprises 14 residues. CDR3 nucleotides: TGTGCCAGCAGCGTAGGGCGGGGTCCCTACGAGCAGTACTTC. Protein product: CASSVGRGPYEQYF.

This chain connects TRBV5-6 to TRBJ2-3; possible D gene TRBD2, 5 bases. Germline loops: CDR1 SGHDT, CDR2 YYEEEE. Trimming took 1 base from V and 7 from J, leaving 13 bases between them. CDR3 size: 14 residues. The CDR3 spells CASSLSGKRNTQYF. Here the CDR3 DNA reads TGTGCCAGCAGCTTGTCCGGGAAGAGAAATACGCAGTATTTT.